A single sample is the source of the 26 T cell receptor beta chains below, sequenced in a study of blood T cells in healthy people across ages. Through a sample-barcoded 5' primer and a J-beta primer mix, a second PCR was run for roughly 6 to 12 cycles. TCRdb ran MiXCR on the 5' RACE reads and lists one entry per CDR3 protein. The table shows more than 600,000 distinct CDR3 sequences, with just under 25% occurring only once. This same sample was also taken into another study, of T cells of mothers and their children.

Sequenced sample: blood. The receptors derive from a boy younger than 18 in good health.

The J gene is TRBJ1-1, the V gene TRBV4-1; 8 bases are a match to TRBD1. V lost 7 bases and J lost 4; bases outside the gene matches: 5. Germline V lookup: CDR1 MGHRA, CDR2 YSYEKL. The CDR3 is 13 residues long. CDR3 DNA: TGCGCCAGCATCGGGACAGGCGGCACTGAAGCTTTCTTT. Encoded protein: CASIGTGGTEAFF.

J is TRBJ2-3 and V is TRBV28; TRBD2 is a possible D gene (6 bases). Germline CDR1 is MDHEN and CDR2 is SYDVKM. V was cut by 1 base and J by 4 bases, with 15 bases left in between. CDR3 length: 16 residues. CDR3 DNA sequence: TGTGCCAGCAGTTTATCACTAGCTGGCCCCCCAGATACGCAGTATTTT. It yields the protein CASSLSLAGPPDTQYF.

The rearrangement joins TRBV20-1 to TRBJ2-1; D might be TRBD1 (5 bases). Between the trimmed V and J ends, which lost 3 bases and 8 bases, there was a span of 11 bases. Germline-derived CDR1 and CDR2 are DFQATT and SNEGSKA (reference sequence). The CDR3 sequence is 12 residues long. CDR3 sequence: CSARFVGDEQFF. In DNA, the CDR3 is TGCAGTGCTAGGTTCGTAGGGGATGAGCAGTTCTTC.

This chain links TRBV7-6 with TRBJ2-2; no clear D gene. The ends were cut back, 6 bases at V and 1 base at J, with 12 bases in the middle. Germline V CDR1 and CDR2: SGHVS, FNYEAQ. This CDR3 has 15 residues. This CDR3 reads CASRSSDGNTGELFF. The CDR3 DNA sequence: TGTGCCAGCAGATCCTCGGACGGGAACACCGGGGAGCTGTTTTTT.

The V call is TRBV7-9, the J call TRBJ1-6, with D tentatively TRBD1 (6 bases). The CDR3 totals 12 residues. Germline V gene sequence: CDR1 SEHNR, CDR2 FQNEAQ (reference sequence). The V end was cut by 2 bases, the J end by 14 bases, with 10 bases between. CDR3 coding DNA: TGTGCCAGCAGCTTATCAGGGGTCACCCTCCACTTT. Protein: CASSLSGVTLHF.

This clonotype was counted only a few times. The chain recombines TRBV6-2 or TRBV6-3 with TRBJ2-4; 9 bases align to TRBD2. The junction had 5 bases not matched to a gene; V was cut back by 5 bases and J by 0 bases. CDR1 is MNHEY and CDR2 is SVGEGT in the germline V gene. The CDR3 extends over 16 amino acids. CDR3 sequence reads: CASSTTSGLAKNIQYF. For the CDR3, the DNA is TGTGCCAGCAGTACAACTAGCGGGCTAGCCAAAAACATTCAGTACTTC.

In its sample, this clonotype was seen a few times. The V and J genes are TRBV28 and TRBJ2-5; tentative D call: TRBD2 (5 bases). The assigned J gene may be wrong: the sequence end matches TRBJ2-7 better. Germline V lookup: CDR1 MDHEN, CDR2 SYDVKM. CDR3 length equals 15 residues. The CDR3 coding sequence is TGTGCCAGCACCCTCGTACACCGCGGGTTGTACGAGCAGTACTTC. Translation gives CASTLVHRGLYEQYF.

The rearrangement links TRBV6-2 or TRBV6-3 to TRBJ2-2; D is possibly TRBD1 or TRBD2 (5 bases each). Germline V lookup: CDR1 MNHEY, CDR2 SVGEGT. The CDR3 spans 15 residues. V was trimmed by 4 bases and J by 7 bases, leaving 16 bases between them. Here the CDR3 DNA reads TGTGCCAGCAGTTCCTTGGGACCGAGCATCGGGGAGCTGTTTTTT. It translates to CASSSLGPSIGELFF.

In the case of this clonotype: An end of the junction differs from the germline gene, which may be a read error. CDR3 DNA: TGCGCCGGCAGCTTGGGGGGAAGGGGTCAGCCCCAGCATTTT. It yields the protein CAGSLGGRGQPQHF. The rearrangement uses TRBV5-1 and TRBJ1-5; TRBD1 is a possible D gene (5 bases). The CDR3 spans 14 residues. The germline CDR1 and CDR2 sequences are SGHRS and YFSETQ.

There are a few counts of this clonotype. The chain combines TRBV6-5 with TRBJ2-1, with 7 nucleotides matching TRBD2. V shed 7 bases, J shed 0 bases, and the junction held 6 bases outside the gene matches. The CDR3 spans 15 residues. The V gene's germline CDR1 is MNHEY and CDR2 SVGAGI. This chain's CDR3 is CASNPRTSSYNEQFF. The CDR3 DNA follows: TGTGCCAGCAACCCCAGGACTAGCTCCTACAATGAGCAGTTCTTC.

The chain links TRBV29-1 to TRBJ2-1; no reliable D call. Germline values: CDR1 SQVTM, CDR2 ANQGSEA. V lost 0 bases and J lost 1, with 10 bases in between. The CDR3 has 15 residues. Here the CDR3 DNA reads TGCAGCGTTGAAGATTCGTGGGGTTCCTACAATGAGCAGTTCTTC. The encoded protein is CSVEDSWGSYNEQFF.

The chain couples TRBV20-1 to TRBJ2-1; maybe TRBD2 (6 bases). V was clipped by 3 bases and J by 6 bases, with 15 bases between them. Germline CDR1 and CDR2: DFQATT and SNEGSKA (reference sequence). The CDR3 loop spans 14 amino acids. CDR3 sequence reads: CSARGGIAGNEQFF. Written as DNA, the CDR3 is TGCAGTGCTAGGGGGGGTATAGCAGGCAATGAGCAGTTCTTC.

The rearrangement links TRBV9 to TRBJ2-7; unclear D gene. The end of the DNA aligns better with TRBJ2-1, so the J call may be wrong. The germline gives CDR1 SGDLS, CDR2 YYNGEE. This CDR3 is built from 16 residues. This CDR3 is CASSPPERLDSNEQFF. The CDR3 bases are TGTGCCAGCAGCCCCCCCGAGAGGCTAGATTCCAATGAGCAGTTCTTC.

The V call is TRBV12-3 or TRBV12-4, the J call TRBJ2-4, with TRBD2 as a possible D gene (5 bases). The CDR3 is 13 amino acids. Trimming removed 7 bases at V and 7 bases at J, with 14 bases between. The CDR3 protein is CASTSRGWNIQYF. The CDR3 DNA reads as TGTGCCAGCACTAGCCGGGGTTGGAACATTCAGTACTTC.

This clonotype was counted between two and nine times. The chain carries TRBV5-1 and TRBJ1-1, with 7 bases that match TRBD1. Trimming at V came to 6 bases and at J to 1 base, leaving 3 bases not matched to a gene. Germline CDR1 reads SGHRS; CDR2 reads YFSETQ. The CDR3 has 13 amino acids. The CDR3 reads CASTQGENTEAFF. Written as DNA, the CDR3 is TGCGCCAGCACCCAGGGGGAGAACACTGAAGCTTTCTTT.

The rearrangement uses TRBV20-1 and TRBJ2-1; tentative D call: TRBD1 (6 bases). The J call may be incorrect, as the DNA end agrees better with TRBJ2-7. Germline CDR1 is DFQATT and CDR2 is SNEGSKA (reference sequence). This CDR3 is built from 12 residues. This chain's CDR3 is CSAETGIREQYF. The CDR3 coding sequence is TGCAGTGCAGAGACAGGCATTCGCGAGCAGTACTTC.

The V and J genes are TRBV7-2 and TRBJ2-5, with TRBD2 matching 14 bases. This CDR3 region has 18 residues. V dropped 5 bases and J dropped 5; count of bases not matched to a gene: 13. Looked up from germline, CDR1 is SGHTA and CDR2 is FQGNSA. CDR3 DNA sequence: TGTGCCAGCAGCCCAGAACCTGGACTAGCGGGGGGCGGGGAGACCCAGTACTTC. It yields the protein CASSPEPGLAGGGETQYF.

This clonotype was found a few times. CDR3 in amino acids: CSAPTDTDGANVLTF. As DNA, the CDR3 is TGCAGTGCTCCAACGGACACTGATGGGGCCAACGTCCTGACTTTC. V usage is TRBV20-1 and J usage is TRBJ2-6; weak D call: TRBD1 (5 bases). This CDR3 has 15 amino acids. V lost 5 bases, J lost 3 bases, and 14 bases lay in between. The germline V gene has CDR1 DFQATT and CDR2 SNEGSKA (reference sequence).

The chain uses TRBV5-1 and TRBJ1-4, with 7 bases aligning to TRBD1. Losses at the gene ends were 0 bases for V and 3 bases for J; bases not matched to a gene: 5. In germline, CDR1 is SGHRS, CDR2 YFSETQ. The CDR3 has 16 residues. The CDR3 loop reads CASSLGQGLANEKLFF. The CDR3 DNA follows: TGCGCCAGCAGCTTGGGACAGGGTCTAGCTAATGAAAAACTGTTTTTT.

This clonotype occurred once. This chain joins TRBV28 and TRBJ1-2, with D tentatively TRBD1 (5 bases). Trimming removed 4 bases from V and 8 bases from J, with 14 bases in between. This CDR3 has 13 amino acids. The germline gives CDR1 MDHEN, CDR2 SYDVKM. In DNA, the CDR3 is TGTGCCAGCAGTTATTTGCAGGGCCCGGGCTACACCTTC. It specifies CASSYLQGPGYTF.

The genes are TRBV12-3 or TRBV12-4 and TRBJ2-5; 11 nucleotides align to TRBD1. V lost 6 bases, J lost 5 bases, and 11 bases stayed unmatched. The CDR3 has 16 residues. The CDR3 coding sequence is TGTGCCAGCAGAAAACCGGGACAGGGGGACTGGGAGACCCAGTACTTC. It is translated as CASRKPGQGDWETQYF.

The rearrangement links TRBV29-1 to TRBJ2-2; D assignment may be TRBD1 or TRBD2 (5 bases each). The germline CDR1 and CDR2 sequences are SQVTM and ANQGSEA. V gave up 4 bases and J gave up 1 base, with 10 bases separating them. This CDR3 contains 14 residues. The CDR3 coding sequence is TGCAGCGTTGGGGTGGGGGAGAACACCGGGGAGCTGTTTTTT. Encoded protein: CSVGVGENTGELFF.

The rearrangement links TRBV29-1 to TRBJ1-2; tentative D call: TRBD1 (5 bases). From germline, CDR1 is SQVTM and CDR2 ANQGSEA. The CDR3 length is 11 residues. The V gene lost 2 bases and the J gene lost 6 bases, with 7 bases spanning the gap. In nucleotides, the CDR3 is TGCAGCGTTGAAAGGGGCAATGGCTACACCTTC. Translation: CSVERGNGYTF.

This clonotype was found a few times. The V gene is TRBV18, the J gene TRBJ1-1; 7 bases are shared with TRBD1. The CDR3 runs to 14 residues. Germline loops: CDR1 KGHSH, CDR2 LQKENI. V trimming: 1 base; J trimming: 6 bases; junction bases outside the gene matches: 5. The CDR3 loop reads CASSPRQGRPEAFF. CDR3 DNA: TGTGCCAGCTCACCACGACAGGGTAGACCTGAAGCTTTCTTT.

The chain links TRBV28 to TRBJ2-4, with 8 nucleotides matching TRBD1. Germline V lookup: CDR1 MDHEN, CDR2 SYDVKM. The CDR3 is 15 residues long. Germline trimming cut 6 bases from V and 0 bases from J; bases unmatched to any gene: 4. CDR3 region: CASRRQGQAKNIQYF. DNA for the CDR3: TGTGCCAGCAGGCGACAGGGGCAAGCCAAAAACATTCAGTACTTC.

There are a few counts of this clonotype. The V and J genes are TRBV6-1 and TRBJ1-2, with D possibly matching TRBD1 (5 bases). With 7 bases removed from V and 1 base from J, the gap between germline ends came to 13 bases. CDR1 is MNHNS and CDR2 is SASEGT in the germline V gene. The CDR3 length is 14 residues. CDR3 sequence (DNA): TGTGCCAGCAACTTCCAGGGCCTTAACTATGGCTACACCTTC. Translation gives CASNFQGLNYGYTF.